These 28 T cell receptor beta chains were all obtained from the same sample, sequenced in a study of blood T cell repertoires in COVID-19. Measured with immunoSEQ multiplex PCR; TCRdb has only the in-frame clones, and not every one. The sample consists of some 240,000 clones, 80% to 95% of them appearing once. The sequencing sample was made of peripheral blood. The origin of the receptors is a man in his fifties or sixties with COVID-19, enrolled during active disease.

V is TRBV21-1 and J is TRBJ2-7; TRBD1, the table's D call, was not compared with the DNA. TRBV21-1 is a pseudogene locus. The CDR3 is 16 residues long. CDR3 in DNA: TGTGCCAGCAGCAAAAAAGAGACAGGGTGCAAGTACGAGCAGTACTTC. It is translated as CASSKKETGCKYEQYF.

This clone came up a few times. V gene TRBV6-6 combines with J gene TRBJ1-2; maybe TRBD1 (6 bases). The CDR3 covers 13 residues. Trimming stripped 2 bases from V and 8 bases from J, with 12 bases between. Germline lookup yields CDR1 MNHNY and CDR2 SVGAGI (reference sequence). In nucleotides, the CDR3 is TGTGCCAGCAGTTACGAAGGGGGACGGGGCTACACCTTC. Encoded protein: CASSYEGGRGYTF.

The chain links TRBV21-1 to TRBJ1-1; the DNA was not compared with TRBD1, the D call given in the table. TRBV21-1 is reported as a pseudogene. There are 13 residues in the CDR3. DNA of the CDR3: TGTGCCAGCGGACAGGGAGGAAGAACTGAAGCTTTCTTT. Its translation: CASGQGGRTEAFF.

The V gene is TRBV11-2, the J gene TRBJ1-1, with 9 bases aligning to TRBD1. The CDR3 sequence is 12 residues long. Germline values: CDR1 SGHAT, CDR2 FQNNGV. V lost 5 bases to trimming and J lost 12 bases; unmatched junction nucleotides: 7. The CDR3, as DNA: TGTGCCAGCAGCACCCGGGACAGGGCCACTTTCTTT. It translates to CASSTRDRATFF.

J is TRBJ2-7 and V is TRBV6-5, with 9 bases identical to TRBD1. The CDR3 loop spans 15 amino acids. The ends lost 3 bases at V and 2 bases at J; junction bases unmatched: 5. From germline, CDR1 is MNHEY and CDR2 SVGAGI. CDR3 amino acids: CASSYATGGTYEQYF. CDR3 sequence (DNA): TGTGCCAGCAGTTATGCGACAGGGGGAACCTACGAGCAGTACTTC.

The sample holds a few counts of this clone. This chain joins TRBV5-5 and TRBJ2-7; TRBD2 matches 11 bases. V was pared by 6 bases and J by 6 bases, with 8 bases of the junction left unmatched. Germline CDR1 is SGHKS and CDR2 is YYEKEE (reference sequence). The CDR3 consists of 14 residues. The CDR3 is CASTVAGGRSEQYF. DNA for the CDR3: TGTGCCAGCACTGTAGCGGGGGGGCGATCCGAGCAGTACTTC.

The CDR3 DNA sequence: TGCGCCAGCAGATTATATGCCGGGACAGACTACGAGCAGTACTTC. Encoded protein: CASRLYAGTDYEQYF. J is TRBJ2-7 and V is TRBV5-1; 7 positions match TRBD1. Germline V gene sequence: CDR1 SGHRS, CDR2 YFSETQ. J was trimmed by 3 bases and V by 5 bases; bases with no gene match: 11. The CDR3 covers 15 residues.

V is TRBV25-1 and J is TRBJ2-7; 14 bases map to TRBD2. CDR1 MGHDK and CDR2 SYGVNS come from the germline V gene. This CDR3 comprises 16 residues. J gave up 4 bases and V 4 bases, and 6 bases lay outside the gene matches. The CDR3 DNA reads TGTGCCAGCAGTGGGACTAGCGGGGGGTATGGGTACGAGCAGTACTTC. Amino acid sequence: CASSGTSGGYGYEQYF.

The V and J genes are TRBV9 and TRBJ1-6; perhaps TRBD1 as D (6 bases). The germline CDR1 and CDR2 sequences are SGDLS and YYNGEE. The length of the CDR3 is 16 residues. V was cut by 0 bases and J by 5 bases, with 12 bases left in between. The CDR3 loop is CASSVGFTGNNSPLHF. Here the CDR3 DNA reads TGTGCCAGCAGCGTAGGGTTCACAGGGAATAATTCACCCCTCCACTTT.

The rearrangement joins TRBV6-5 to TRBJ1-5; possible D gene TRBD1, 5 bases. Germline loops: CDR1 MNHEY, CDR2 SVGAGI. The CDR3 is 12 amino acids. V was trimmed by 9 bases and J by 8 bases, leaving 14 bases between them. The CDR3 DNA sequence: TGTGCCAGAGGGGAAGGAGTAGAGCCCCAGCATTTT. Protein sequence: CARGEGVEPQHF.

This clone was seen a single time. The rearrangement links TRBV20-1 to TRBJ1-6; D ambiguous. The CDR3 is made up of 14 amino acids. The germline V and J ends were trimmed by 3 bases and 5 bases, with 11 bases remaining between them. Germline V gene data show CDR1 as DFQATT and CDR2 as SNEGSKA (reference sequence). The CDR3 loop is CSASSPTDNSPLHF. In DNA, the CDR3 is TGCAGTGCTAGTAGCCCCACGGATAATTCACCCCTCCACTTT.

This chain joins TRBV7-9 and TRBJ2-5; 7 bases line up with TRBD2. Trimming removed 4 bases from V and 1 base from J; junction bases left unmatched: 12. From germline, CDR1 is SEHNR and CDR2 FQNEAQ (reference sequence). There are 17 residues in the CDR3. CDR3 sequence (DNA): TGTGCCAGCAGCTCGAGGGGAGGGACTCCAACCCAAGAGACCCAGTACTTC. Its translation: CASSSRGGTPTQETQYF. Variable domain in full (rest from reference TRBV7-9 and TRBJ2-5): DTGVSQNPRHKITKRGQNVTFRCDPISEHNRLYWYRQTLGQGPEFLTYFQNEAQLEKSRLLSDRFSAERPKGSFSTLEIQRTEQGDSAMYLCASSSRGGTPTQETQYFGPGTRLLVL.

This sequence joins TRBV9 and TRBJ1-1, with D perhaps TRBD1 (5 bases). The CDR3 has 13 residues. Trimming took off 4 bases at V and 5 bases at J, with 12 bases between the two ends. The germline CDR1 and CDR2 sequences are SGDLS and YYNGEE. The CDR3, as DNA: TGTGCCAGCAGCCCCCGGGGGAGAACTGAAGCTTTCTTT. This translates into CASSPRGRTEAFF.

This chain uses TRBV6-2 or TRBV6-3 with TRBJ2-1; no reliable D call. Germline CDR1 and CDR2: MNHEY and SVGEGT. The CDR3 consists of 12 residues. Trimming removed 2 bases from V and 7 bases from J, with 6 bases in between. Here the CDR3 reads CASSYLRNEQFF. The CDR3 coding sequence is TGTGCCAGCAGTTACCTTAGAAATGAGCAGTTCTTC.

The rearrangement uses TRBV28 and TRBJ2-5; no clear D. V was clipped by 3 bases and J by 1 base, with 12 bases between them. This CDR3 spans 15 amino acids. Germline V gene sequence: CDR1 MDHEN, CDR2 SYDVKM. This CDR3 is CASSLPHSPQETQYF. CDR3 DNA: TGTGCCAGCAGTTTGCCCCACAGCCCCCAAGAGACCCAGTACTTC.

A word on this clone: Other DNA sequences of this sample code for an identical CDR3. The chain employs TRBV5-1 and TRBJ2-3; 12 bases agree with TRBD2. Germline CDR1 is SGHRS and CDR2 is YFSETQ. The trim removed 0 bases at V and 3 bases at J, leaving 2 bases unmatched. This CDR3 is 16 amino acids long. Written as DNA, the CDR3 is TGCGCCAGCAGCTTGGTGGGGACTAGCGGGACAGATACGCAGTATTTT. This encodes CASSLVGTSGTDTQYF.

V usage is TRBV7-2 and J usage is TRBJ2-5, with TRBD1 matching over 10 bases. CDR3 length: 14 amino acids. V shed 5 bases, J shed 5 bases, and the junction held 5 bases outside the gene matches. Germline lookup yields CDR1 SGHTA and CDR2 FQGNSA. CDR3 amino acids: CASSGGQGRETQYF. The CDR3, as DNA: TGTGCCAGCAGCGGGGGACAGGGGAGGGAGACCCAGTACTTC.

The chain employs TRBV6-5 and TRBJ1-2; a weak D match, TRBD1 (5 bases). The ends were cut back, 7 bases at V and 2 bases at J, with 14 bases in the middle. Germline V gene data show CDR1 as MNHEY and CDR2 as SVGAGI. CDR3 length: 14 amino acids. The CDR3, as DNA: TGTGCCAGCACCCAGGGACTCCACAACTATGGCTACACCTTC. Translated: CASTQGLHNYGYTF.

The chain carries TRBV7-9 and TRBJ2-7; 7 bases align to TRBD2. This CDR3 has 16 amino acids. Germline trimming cut 1 base from V and 6 bases from J; bases unmatched to any gene: 12. CDR1 and CDR2 (germline): SEHNR, FQNEAQ (reference sequence). The DNA for the CDR3 is TGTGCCAGCAGCTTAGTAACGGGGGGTGCCCCTTCCGAGCAGTACTTC. It yields the protein CASSLVTGGAPSEQYF. Looking up the rest from reference TRBV7-9 and TRBJ2-7 gives the full variable domain: DTGVSQNPRHKITKRGQNVTFRCDPISEHNRLYWYRQTLGQGPEFLTYFQNEAQLEKSRLLSDRFSAERPKGSFSTLEIQRTEQGDSAMYLCASSLVTGGAPSEQYFGPGTRLTVT.

The chain combines TRBV5-1 with TRBJ2-2; 7 nucleotides align to TRBD2. V lost 3 bases to trimming and J lost 7 bases; unmatched junction nucleotides: 15. Germline loops: CDR1 SGHRS, CDR2 YFSETQ. This CDR3 region has 17 residues. CDR3: CASSSSWAGVEVGELFF. The CDR3 region has the DNA TGCGCCAGCAGCTCATCATGGGCGGGAGTGGAGGTCGGGGAGCTGTTTTTT.

The genes are TRBV3-1 (or the pseudogene TRBV3-2) and TRBJ1-1; TRBD1 agrees at 9 bases. Germline lookup yields CDR1 LGHDT and CDR2 YNNKEL (reference sequence). This CDR3 is built from 15 residues. Trimming removed 4 bases from V and 1 base from J; junction bases left unmatched: 4. The CDR3 region is CASSLTGGKNTEAFF. The CDR3 nucleotides are TGTGCCAGCAGCCTTACAGGGGGCAAGAACACTGAAGCTTTCTTT.

The J gene is TRBJ2-3, the V gene TRBV28; 8 bases map to TRBD1. V was clipped by 5 bases and J by 1 base; unmatched bases: 8. The CDR3 is 16 amino acids. CDR1 and CDR2 (germline): MDHEN, SYDVKM. CDR3 loop: CASSHDRGVGTDTQYF. CDR3 in DNA: TGTGCCAGCAGTCATGACAGGGGAGTTGGCACAGATACGCAGTATTTT.

This chain connects TRBV30 to TRBJ2-3; 7 bases agree with TRBD1. The CDR3 is made up of 15 amino acids. Unmatched junction bases numbered 12, after V lost 2 bases and J lost 7 bases. Germline lookup yields CDR1 GTSNPN and CDR2 SVGIG (reference sequence). The CDR3 DNA reads TGTGCCTGGAGTACCACAGGGGCAAAGGGAAATACGCAGTATTTT. Residues: CAWSTTGAKGNTQYF.

The gene calls are TRBV4-3 and TRBJ1-4, with D possibly matching TRBD1 (6 bases). This CDR3 spans 15 amino acids. Between the trimmed V and J ends, which lost 0 bases and 8 bases, there was a span of 13 bases. Germline V gene lookup returns CDR1 LGHNA and CDR2 YSLEER. CDR3: CASSQDPTGGEKLFF. The CDR3 nucleotides are TGCGCCAGCAGCCAAGACCCGACAGGTGGGGAAAAACTGTTTTTT.

The J gene is TRBJ1-2, the V gene TRBV10-2; D gene ambiguous. Deletions cut 3 bases from V and 7 bases from J, with 9 bases between. Germline V gene data show CDR1 as WSHSY and CDR2 as SAAADI. The CDR3 contains 12 residues. The CDR3 protein is CASSEERGGYTF. The CDR3 DNA is TGCGCCAGCAGTGAAGAACGGGGTGGCTACACCTTC.

The CDR3 DNA reads TGCGCCAGCAGCCAAGGGGGCAGGGGCGGAAACTATGGCTACACCTTC. Translation: CASSQGGRGGNYGYTF. V and J are TRBV4-1 and TRBJ1-2; D might be TRBD1 (6 bases). The ends were cut back, 1 base at V and 2 bases at J, with 14 bases in the middle. The CDR3 contains 16 residues. From germline, CDR1 is MGHRA and CDR2 YSYEKL.

This chain connects TRBV6-5 to TRBJ1-1, with D possibly matching TRBD1 (6 bases). The CDR3 runs 16 residues. Trimming took 0 bases from V and 1 from J, leaving 12 bases between them. From germline, CDR1 is MNHEY and CDR2 SVGAGI. In nucleotides, the CDR3 is TGTGCCAGCAGTTACTCTCGGGGGGCCCGGAACACTGAAGCTTTCTTT. Translated: CASSYSRGARNTEAFF.

The genes are TRBV3-1 (or the pseudogene TRBV3-2) and TRBJ1-5, with a weak D call TRBD1 (5 bases). This CDR3 contains 14 residues. CDR1 LGHDT and CDR2 YNNKEL come from the germline V gene (reference sequence). V shed 4 bases and J shed 7 bases, with 14 bases lying between them. The CDR3 is CASSRAGLRQPQHF. The CDR3 nucleotides are TGTGCCAGCAGCCGTGCGGGACTCCGGCAGCCCCAGCATTTT.